A single sample is the source of the 17 T cell receptor beta chains below, sequenced in a study of identical twins. Using its own MiXCR run on the 5' RACE reads, TCRdb lists one record per CDR3 protein. The sample records about 690,000 distinct CDR3 sequences, over 5% being singletons. Sequenced: naive T cells sorted from blood. Receptors were obtained from a man in his late teens or twenties in good health.

This CDR3 is CASSFAASPRDEQYF. CDR3 DNA: TGTGCCAGCAGTTTTGCGGCCAGTCCTCGAGACGAGCAGTACTTC. The rearrangement uses TRBV12-3 or TRBV12-4 and TRBJ2-7, with unresolved D. The CDR3 consists of 15 residues. Trimming removed 3 bases from V and 5 bases from J, with 17 bases in between.

This clonotype was seen ten or more times. The CDR3 sequence is CASSYSGSYEQYV. The CDR3, as DNA: TGTGCCAGCAGTTACTCCGGGAGCTACGAGCAGTACGTC. This chain links TRBV12-3 or TRBV12-4 with TRBJ2-7; D may be TRBD2 (6 bases). V lost 4 bases and J 3 bases, leaving 10 bases between the germline ends. The CDR3 totals 13 residues.

This clonotype was found a few times. The chain couples TRBV7-2 to TRBJ2-7; D might be TRBD2 (6 bases). V lost 5 bases and J lost 1, with 12 bases in between. The CDR3 sequence is 14 residues long. Germline V gene data show CDR1 as SGHTA and CDR2 as FQGNSA. CDR3 sequence reads: CASSPGGTSYEQYF. The CDR3 DNA follows: TGTGCCAGCAGCCCCGGTGGGACTTCCTACGAGCAGTACTTC.

This chain uses TRBV7-3 with TRBJ2-2; no definite D call. The CDR3 runs to 14 residues. Trimming pared 4 bases from V and 4 bases from J, leaving 10 bases between. The germline CDR1 and CDR2 sequences are SGHTA and FQGTGA. The DNA of the CDR3 is TGTGCCAGCAGCTGGGCGCCCGGCACCGGGGAGCTGTTTTTT. Amino acid sequence: CASSWAPGTGELFF.

This clonotype was counted many times. The chain combines TRBV12-3 or TRBV12-4 with TRBJ1-5; D gene uncertain. The CDR3 consists of 13 residues. Trimming stripped 0 bases from V and 7 bases from J, with 7 bases between. CDR3 amino acids: CASSLALGQPQHF. DNA for the CDR3: TGTGCCAGCAGTTTAGCGCTGGGGCAGCCCCAGCATTTT.

Ten or more counts support this clonotype. The chain employs TRBV5-1 and TRBJ2-2; 7 nucleotides agree with TRBD1. The CDR3 is 12 amino acids. CDR1 is SGHRS and CDR2 is YFSETQ in the germline V gene. J gave up 4 bases and V 7 bases, and 1 base lay outside the gene matches. The CDR3 DNA reads as TGCGCCAGCTCAGGGGGCACCGGGGAGCTGTTTTTT. Translating it yields CASSGGTGELFF.

This clonotype was counted many times. This chain uses TRBV12-3 or TRBV12-4 with TRBJ2-1, with 16 nucleotides matching TRBD2. The junction had 2 bases not matched to a gene; V was cut back by 0 bases and J by 9 bases. This CDR3 spans 16 amino acids. This CDR3 is CASSLAGLAGGREQFF. The CDR3 DNA reads as TGTGCCAGCAGTTTAGCGGGACTAGCGGGAGGGCGTGAGCAGTTCTTC.

This clonotype was seen at least ten times. The genes are TRBV4-3 and TRBJ2-7, with D perhaps matching TRBD1 (6 bases). The V end lost 5 bases, the J end lost 0 bases, and 11 bases lay between the germline ends. CDR3 size: 14 residues. CDR1 and CDR2 from the germline V gene are LGHNA and YSLEER. The CDR3 coding sequence is TGCGCCAGCAGCTTAGACAGGTTCTCCTACGAGCAGTACTTC. It yields the protein CASSLDRFSYEQYF.

This clonotype was recorded a few times. The rearrangement links TRBV14 to TRBJ2-5; D not resolved. Germline V gives CDR1 SGHDN, CDR2 FVKESK. This CDR3 has 12 residues. V lost 1 base, J lost 7 bases, and 7 bases lay in between. In DNA form, the CDR3 reads TGTGCCAGCAGCCAAGTTGGACCGACCCAGTACTTC. Protein sequence: CASSQVGPTQYF. Filled out from reference TRBV14 and TRBJ2-5, the complete variable domain reads EAGVTQFPSHSVIEKGQTVTLRCDPISGHDNLYWYRRVMGKEIKFLLHFVKESKQDESGMPNNRFLAERTGGTYSTLKVQPAELEDSGVYFCASSQVGPTQYFGPGTRLLVL.

The chain combines TRBV20-1 with TRBJ1-5; a possible D gene is TRBD1 (5 bases). The CDR3 contains 14 residues. Germline CDR1 and CDR2: DFQATT and SNEGSKA (reference sequence). Trimming pared 0 bases from V and 0 bases from J, leaving 6 bases between. The CDR3 loop reads CSARDDSSNQPQHF. Here the CDR3 DNA reads TGCAGTGCTAGAGATGACAGTAGCAATCAGCCCCAGCATTTT.

V usage is TRBV7-6 and J usage is TRBJ2-3, with a possible D match to TRBD2 (5 bases). This CDR3 is 15 amino acids long. V lost 1 base to trimming and J lost 2 bases, with 10 bases between them. Germline lookup yields CDR1 SGHVS and CDR2 FNYEAQ. The CDR3, as DNA: TGTGCCAGCAGCTTAGGAGCGGCAGCCACAGATACGCAGTATTTT. It specifies CASSLGAAATDTQYF. The full variable domain, its missing parts supplied by reference TRBV7-6 and TRBJ2-3, is GAGVSQSPRYKVTKRGQDVALRCDPISGHVSLYWYRQALGQGPEFLTYFNYEAQQDKSGLPNDRFSAERPEGSISTLTIQRTEQRDSAMYRCASSLGAAATDTQYFGPGTRLTVL.

The J gene is TRBJ2-1, the V gene TRBV18; D remains ambiguous. The CDR3 totals 15 residues. The V gene's germline CDR1 is KGHSH and CDR2 LQKENI. V shed 6 bases and J shed 3 bases, with 15 bases lying between them. The CDR3 bases are TGTGCCAGCTCGCGTCAACCGGGCATCTACAATGAGCAGTTCTTC. This gives the protein CASSRQPGIYNEQFF.

This chain connects TRBV30 to TRBJ2-7, with 7 bases lining up with TRBD2. This CDR3 spans 13 amino acids. V trimming: 5 bases; J trimming: 7 bases; junction bases outside the gene matches: 11. In germline, CDR1 is GTSNPN, CDR2 SVGIG (reference sequence). For the CDR3, the DNA is TGTGCCTGGGAGGCTAGCGGAGGAGGGGAGCAGTACTTC. Its translation: CAWEASGGGEQYF.

Concerning this clonotype itself: A much larger clone differs by one base, so this may be a read error. The gene calls are TRBV7-2 and TRBJ2-7; 9 bases line up with TRBD2. J was trimmed by 3 bases and V by 7 bases; bases with no gene match: 7. Germline-derived CDR1 and CDR2 are SGHTA and FQGNSA. This CDR3 has 14 amino acids. This CDR3 reads CASTFSGSVYEQYF. The CDR3 DNA reads TGTGCCAGCACCTTTAGCGGGAGCGTCTACGAGCAGTACTTC.

This clonotype appeared many times. The chain carries TRBV15 and TRBJ1-1, with 9 bases identical to TRBD1. Germline values: CDR1 LNHNV, CDR2 YYDKDF (reference sequence). This CDR3 contains 12 residues. The V segment lost 3 bases and the J segment 10 bases; nucleotides outside the gene matches: 3. CDR3 sequence reads: CATSRDRGIAFF. DNA of the CDR3: TGTGCCACCAGCAGGGACAGGGGCATAGCTTTCTTT.

This clonotype was picked up many times. The chain joins TRBV7-2 to TRBJ2-7; 8 bases agree with TRBD2. The CDR3 is 16 residues long. Germline V gives CDR1 SGHTA, CDR2 FQGNSA. V dropped 4 bases and J dropped 0; count of bases not matched to a gene: 8. CDR3 region: CASSWILLADSYEQYF. DNA for the CDR3: TGTGCCAGCAGCTGGATCCTACTAGCGGACTCCTACGAGCAGTACTTC.

This chain connects TRBV10-3 to TRBJ2-7; D possibly uses TRBD1 or TRBD2 (5 bases each). The germline V and J ends were trimmed by 4 bases and 9 bases, with 13 bases remaining between them. From germline, CDR1 is ENHRY and CDR2 SYGVKD. The CDR3 has 12 amino acids. In DNA form, the CDR3 reads TGTGCCATCAGTGGGTCGGGGCTAGGGCAGTACTTC. Translated, it gives CAISGSGLGQYF.